This T cell receptor beta chain is from a study of T cells after yellow fever vaccination. General study results and limits: The secondary response was weaker but peaked faster, day 5 versus 15. Once the booster was given, most primary-vaccination clones reappeared, at 95% to 98% for CD4 and 88% for CD8. Clonotypes appearing in both CD4 and CD8 compartments existed, and their share was small.

This clonotype has only a few counts. Its antigen is unidentified. V gave up 1 base and J gave up 3 bases, with 12 bases separating them. CDR1 and CDR2 (germline): MGHRA, YSYEKL. This CDR3 spans 15 amino acids. TCR cDNA was made by 5'RACE template switching, adding a universal primer site and UMIs. TCRdb called the 5' RACE reads again in MiXCR, with one record for every CDR3 protein. This repertoire shows 150,000 to 200,000 distinct CDR3 sequences, 7% to 10% found once; its top ten account for around 40%. Sequencing used CD8+ T cells sorted from PBMCs, obtained 45 days after the yellow fever booster vaccination. This TCR was sampled from a man aged 18 to 30 who received the YFV17D yellow fever vaccine. V usage is TRBV4-1 and J usage is TRBJ1-2; D gene uncertain. The CDR3 protein is CASSQVQSDDYGYTF. The CDR3 nucleotides read TGCGCCAGCAGCCAAGTACAATCGGACGACTATGGCTACACCTTC.